The T cell receptor (beta chain) described here comes from a study of blood T cell repertoires in COVID-19. The germline V gene has CDR1 SEHNR and CDR2 FQNEAQ (reference sequence). The CDR3 is 13 residues long. The V end was cut by 11 bases, the J end by 3 bases, with 15 bases between. Per the original data handling: Amplification from reference gene primers served as the basis for estimated nucleated cell counts. Sequencing used immunoSEQ multiplex PCR; TCRdb keeps in-frame clones, though not all of them. The V and J calls and clone size come from that table; D and trimming were worked out from the DNA. The sample holds 95,000 to 110,000 clones, approximately 81% seen once.

This chain uses TRBV7-9 with TRBJ2-3, with D tentatively TRBD2 (6 bases). The sequence was obtained from a human donor in a cohort sampled during active COVID-19. What was sequenced was peripheral blood. The CDR3: CAAGPDFTDTQYF. The CDR3 DNA is TGTGCCGCGGGGCCAGACTTTACAGATACGCAGTATTTT.